This T cell receptor beta chain was obtained from a study of CD8 T cells in ankylosing spondylitis. Each CDR3 protein is one row after TCRdb ran MiXCR on the 5' RACE reads. The profile shows some 150,000 distinct CDR3 sequences, roughly 10% of them singletons. This clonotype was recorded many times. The length of the CDR3 is 15 residues. Germline V lookup: CDR1 LNHDA, CDR2 SQIVND (reference sequence). Trimming at V came to 6 bases and at J to 3 bases, leaving 7 bases not matched to a gene. Sample: blood, either unsorted or a sorted T cell fraction (not recorded which). J is TRBJ2-1 and V is TRBV19, with 8 bases aligning to TRBD2. The TCR comes from a female donor with ankylosing spondylitis or in good health (not recorded which). This CDR3 is CASSPGLADYNEQFF. CDR3 bases: TGTGCCAGTAGCCCCGGACTAGCAGACTACAATGAGCAGTTCTTC.